These T cell receptor beta chains were read from a single sample in a study of cytomegalovirus exposure and HLA in healthy donors. Assay: immunoSEQ multiplex PCR; the TCRdb copy retains only in-frame clones and omits some. The sample shows more than 85,000 clones, just under 95% of them seen only once. Sequencing was performed on PBMCs. Receptors originate from a woman between 18 and 29 years old in good health and CMV-seronegative. Each CDR3 is given with its conserved first and last residue. D genes are given only for firm matches. Rows may omit the clone size; those that give it use once, few, many or a size class.

V gene	D gene	clone size	J gene	CDR3 DNA	CDR3 protein
TRBV27	TRBD1	once	TRBJ2-1	TGTGCCAGCAGTTATGAAGGACAGGGTTACAATGAGCAGTTCTTC	CASSYEGQGYNEQFF
TRBV7-3	NA	NA	TRBJ2-3	TGTGCCAGCAGCTCGGCGGTAGATACGCAGTATTTT	CASSSAVDTQYF
TRBV4-1	NA	NA	TRBJ2-1	TGCGCCAGCAGCCAAGATTATCGCTACGCCCGAAATGAGCAGTTCTTC	CASSQDYRYARNEQFF
TRBV5-1	NA	NA	TRBJ2-1	TGCGCCAGCAGCTTGGTGGCAGGGGACTACAATGAGCAGTTCTTC	CASSLVAGDYNEQFF
TRBV6-4	TRBD1	NA	TRBJ1-1	TGTGCCAGCAGTGAGAGGGGGACAGGGGATGGGGACACTGAAGCTTTCTTT	CASSERGTGDGDTEAFF
TRBV4-3	NA	NA	TRBJ2-1	TGCGCCAGCAGCCAAGAAGACGGAGGGGATGAGCAGTTCTTC	CASSQEDGGDEQFF
TRBV29-1	NA	NA	TRBJ2-1	TGCAGCGCTACGACAGGCTACAATGAGCAGTTCTTC	CSATTGYNEQFF
TRBV7-9	NA	once	TRBJ2-3	TGTGCCAGCAGCAGAAGCGACGGGGTGGGCACAGATACGCAGTATTTT	CASSRSDGVGTDTQYF
TRBV6-5	TRBD1	NA	TRBJ1-5	TGTGCTTCGAAGGGACAGGGTGGGAATCAGCCCCAGCATTTT	CASKGQGGNQPQHF
TRBV18	NA	NA	TRBJ2-7	TGTGCCAGCTCATCAACCGGGGTCTCCTACGAGCAGTACTTC	CASSSTGVSYEQYF
TRBV27	TRBD1	NA	TRBJ2-7	TGTGCCAGCAGTCTAAAAACCACAGGGGGCCGAAACGAGCAGTACTTC	CASSLKTTGGRNEQYF
TRBV19	TRBD1	NA	TRBJ1-1	TGTGCCAGTAGTCCACTATTAATGGGACAGGGGCATAGGTACACTGAAGCTTTCTTT	CASSPLLMGQGHRYTEAFF
TRBV30	NA	many	TRBJ2-6	TGTGCCTGGGTCCGGAGCTTCTCTGGGGCCAACGTCCTGACTTTC	CAWVRSFSGANVLTF
TRBV14	NA	NA	TRBJ1-1	TGTGCCAGCAGCCGTTCCCCGTACACTGAAGCTTTCTTT	CASSRSPYTEAFF
TRBV30	TRBD1	NA	TRBJ1-1	TGTGCCTGGAGTCCCGGGACAGGCGAAGCTTTCTTT	CAWSPGTGEAFF
TRBV9	TRBD2	NA	TRBJ2-7	TGTGCCAGCAGCGGACGGGCGGGAGGCCCCTACGAGCAGTACTTC	CASSGRAGGPYEQYF
TRBV21-1	NA	NA	TRBJ2-5	TGTGCCAGCAGCAAAAGGTCAGGGGCTGACCTGCGGCAAGAGACCCAGTACTTC	CASSKRSGADLRQETQYF
TRBV19	TRBD1	NA	TRBJ1-2	TGTGCCAGTAGTATAAGGGCAGGGGGTGACTATGGCTACACCTTC	CASSIRAGGDYGYTF